The clone carrying this T cell receptor (beta chain) was observed a few times. Its antigen is still unknown. The time point denotes: newly diagnosed GD, antithyroid drugs for less than 3 months. RNA isolated from PBMCs was used to make the TCR library. The V gene lost 4 bases and the J gene lost 0 bases, with 22 bases spanning the gap. The CDR3 covers 18 residues. Per the germline V gene, CDR1 is LGHDT and CDR2 is YNNKEL (reference sequence). Arm-PCR with iRepertoire HTBI primers amplified the CDR3 regions for these TCR beta libraries. One entry per CDR3 protein, called by TCRdb with MiXCR from the multiplex PCR reads. The sample lists about 320,000 distinct CDR3 sequences, approximately 20% occurring once. The data are from a study of regulatory T cells in long-lasting Graves disease. Study-level results: Persistent Graves' patients had lower TCR diversity than newly diagnosed ones.

The chain has TRBV3-1 and TRBJ2-7, with a possible D match to TRBD2 (6 bases). The sequencing here drew on peripheral blood mononuclear cells (PBMCs), taken at new diagnosis, from a patient treated with antithyroid drugs. The TCR comes from a female donor with Graves disease. CDR3 sequence (DNA): TGTGCCAGCAGCCCGGAGAATGCCGTAGCGGCACACTCCTACGAGCAGTACTTC. Its translation is CASSPENAVAAHSYEQYF.